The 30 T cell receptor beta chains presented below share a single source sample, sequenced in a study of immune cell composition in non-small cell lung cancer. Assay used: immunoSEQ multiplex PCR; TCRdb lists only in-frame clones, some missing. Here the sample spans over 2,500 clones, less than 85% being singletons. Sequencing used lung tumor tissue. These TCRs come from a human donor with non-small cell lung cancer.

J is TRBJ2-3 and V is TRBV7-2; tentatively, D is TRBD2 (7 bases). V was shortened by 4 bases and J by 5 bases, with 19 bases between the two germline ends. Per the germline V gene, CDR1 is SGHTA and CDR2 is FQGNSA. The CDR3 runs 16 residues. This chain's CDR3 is CASSWAGASGQDTQYF. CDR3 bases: TGTGCCAGCAGCTGGGCGGGGGCTAGCGGACAAGATACGCAGTATTTT.

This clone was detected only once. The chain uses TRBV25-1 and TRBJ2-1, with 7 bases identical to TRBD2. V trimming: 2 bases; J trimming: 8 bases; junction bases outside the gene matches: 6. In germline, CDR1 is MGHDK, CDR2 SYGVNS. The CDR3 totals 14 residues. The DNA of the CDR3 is TGTGCCAGCAGTGAACCGACTAGCACGGATGAGCAGTTCTTC. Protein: CASSEPTSTDEQFF.

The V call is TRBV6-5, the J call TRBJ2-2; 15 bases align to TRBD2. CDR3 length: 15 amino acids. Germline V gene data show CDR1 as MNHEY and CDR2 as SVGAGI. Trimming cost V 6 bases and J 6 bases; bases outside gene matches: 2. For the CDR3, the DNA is TGTGCCAGCAGCGGACTAGCGGGAGGGCCCGGGGAGCTGTTTTTT. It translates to CASSGLAGGPGELFF.

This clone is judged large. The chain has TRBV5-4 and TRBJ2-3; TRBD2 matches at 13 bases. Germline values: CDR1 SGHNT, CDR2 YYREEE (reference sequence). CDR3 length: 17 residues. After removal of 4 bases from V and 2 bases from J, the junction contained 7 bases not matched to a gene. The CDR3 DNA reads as TGTGCCAGCAGCGCCCGACTAGCGGGGGGTCCCACAGATACGCAGTATTTT. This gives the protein CASSARLAGGPTDTQYF.

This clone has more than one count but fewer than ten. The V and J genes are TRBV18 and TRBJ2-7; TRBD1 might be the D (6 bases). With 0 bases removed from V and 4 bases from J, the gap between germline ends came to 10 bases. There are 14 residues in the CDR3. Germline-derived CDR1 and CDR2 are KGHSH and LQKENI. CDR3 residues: CASSPPGQFYEQYF. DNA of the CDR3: TGTGCCAGCTCACCACCCGGACAGTTTTACGAGCAGTACTTC.

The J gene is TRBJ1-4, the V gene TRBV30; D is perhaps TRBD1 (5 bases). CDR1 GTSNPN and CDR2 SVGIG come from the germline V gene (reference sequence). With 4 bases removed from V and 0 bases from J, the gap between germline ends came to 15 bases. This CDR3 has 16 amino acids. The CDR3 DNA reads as TGTGCCTGGAAAAGGGGATCCTCGTCAACTAATGAAAAACTGTTTTTT. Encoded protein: CAWKRGSSSTNEKLFF.

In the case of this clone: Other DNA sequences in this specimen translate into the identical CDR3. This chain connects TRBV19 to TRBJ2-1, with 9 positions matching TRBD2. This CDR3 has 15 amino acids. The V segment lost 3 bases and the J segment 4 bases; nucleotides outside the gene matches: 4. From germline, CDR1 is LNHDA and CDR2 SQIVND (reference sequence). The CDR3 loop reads CASSMTSGAYNEQFF. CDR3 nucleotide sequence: TGTGCCAGTAGTATGACTAGCGGTGCGTACAATGAGCAGTTCTTC.

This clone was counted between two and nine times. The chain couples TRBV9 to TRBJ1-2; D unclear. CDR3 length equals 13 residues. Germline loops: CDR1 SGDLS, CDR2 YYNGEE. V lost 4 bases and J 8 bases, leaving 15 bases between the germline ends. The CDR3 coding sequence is TGTGCCAGCAGCTTTGGGAGGGTGGGGGGCTACACCTTC. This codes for CASSFGRVGGYTF.

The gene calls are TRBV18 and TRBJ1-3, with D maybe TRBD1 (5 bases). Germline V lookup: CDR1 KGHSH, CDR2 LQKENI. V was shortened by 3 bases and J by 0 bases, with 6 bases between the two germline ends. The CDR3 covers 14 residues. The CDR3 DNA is TGTGCCAGCTCACCCCAGGGCTCTGGAAACACCATATATTTT. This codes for CASSPQGSGNTIYF.

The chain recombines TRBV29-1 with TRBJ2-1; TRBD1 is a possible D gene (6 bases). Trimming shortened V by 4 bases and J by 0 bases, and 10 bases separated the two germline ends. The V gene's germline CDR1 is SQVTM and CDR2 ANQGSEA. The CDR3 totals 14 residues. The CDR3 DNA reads TGCAGCGTTGTTAGGGGGAGCTCCTACAATGAGCAGTTCTTC. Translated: CSVVRGSSYNEQFF.

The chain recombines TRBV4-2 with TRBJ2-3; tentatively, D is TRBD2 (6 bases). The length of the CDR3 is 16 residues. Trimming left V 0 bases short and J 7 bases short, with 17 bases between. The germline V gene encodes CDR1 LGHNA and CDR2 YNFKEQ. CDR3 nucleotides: TGTGCCAGCAGCCAAGATGTAACGGCGGGGCAGCATACGCAGTATTTT. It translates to CASSQDVTAGQHTQYF.

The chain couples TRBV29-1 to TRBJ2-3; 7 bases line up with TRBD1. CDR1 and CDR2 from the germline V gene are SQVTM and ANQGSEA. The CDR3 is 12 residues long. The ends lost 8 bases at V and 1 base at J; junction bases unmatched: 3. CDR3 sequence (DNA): TGCAGCTTCGGGACAGGCACAGATACGCAGTATTTT. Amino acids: CSFGTGTDTQYF.

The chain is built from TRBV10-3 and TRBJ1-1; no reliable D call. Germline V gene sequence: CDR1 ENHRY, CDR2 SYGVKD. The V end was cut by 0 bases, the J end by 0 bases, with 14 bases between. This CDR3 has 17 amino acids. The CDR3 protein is CAISESLTHSLNTEAFF. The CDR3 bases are TGTGCCATCAGTGAGTCCCTTACGCACTCACTGAACACTGAAGCTTTCTTT.

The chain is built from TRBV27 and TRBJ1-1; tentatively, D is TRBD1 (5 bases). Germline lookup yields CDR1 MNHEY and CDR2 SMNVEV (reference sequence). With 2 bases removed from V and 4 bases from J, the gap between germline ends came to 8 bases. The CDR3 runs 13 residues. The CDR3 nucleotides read TGTGCCAGCAGTTTACCCGGGGGCACTGAAGCTTTCTTT. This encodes CASSLPGGTEAFF.

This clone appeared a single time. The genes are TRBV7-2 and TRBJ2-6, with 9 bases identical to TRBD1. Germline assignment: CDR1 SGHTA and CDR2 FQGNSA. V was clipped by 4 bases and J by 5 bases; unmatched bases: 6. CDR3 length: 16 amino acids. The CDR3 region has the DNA TGTGCCAGCAGCTACGGACAGGGGAAGTGGGCCAACGTCCTGACTTTC. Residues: CASSYGQGKWANVLTF.

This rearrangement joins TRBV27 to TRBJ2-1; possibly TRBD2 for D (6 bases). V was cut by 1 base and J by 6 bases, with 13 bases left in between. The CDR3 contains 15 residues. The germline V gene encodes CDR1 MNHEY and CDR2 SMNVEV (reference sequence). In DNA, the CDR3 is TGTGCCAGCAGTTTATACGGCGGGGAAGGCAATGAGCAGTTCTTC. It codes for CASSLYGGEGNEQFF.

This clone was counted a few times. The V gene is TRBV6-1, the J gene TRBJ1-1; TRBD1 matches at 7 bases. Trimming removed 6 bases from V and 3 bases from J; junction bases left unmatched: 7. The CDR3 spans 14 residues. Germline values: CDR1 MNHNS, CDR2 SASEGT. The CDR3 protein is CASSLQGRHTEAFF. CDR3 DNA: TGTGCCAGCAGCTTACAGGGGAGGCACACTGAAGCTTTCTTT.

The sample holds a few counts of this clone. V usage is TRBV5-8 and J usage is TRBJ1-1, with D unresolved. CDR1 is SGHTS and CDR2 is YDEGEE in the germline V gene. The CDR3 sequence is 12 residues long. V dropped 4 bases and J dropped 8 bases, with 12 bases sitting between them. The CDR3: CASSPWASEAFF. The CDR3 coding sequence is TGTGCCAGCAGCCCGTGGGCCTCGGAAGCTTTCTTT.

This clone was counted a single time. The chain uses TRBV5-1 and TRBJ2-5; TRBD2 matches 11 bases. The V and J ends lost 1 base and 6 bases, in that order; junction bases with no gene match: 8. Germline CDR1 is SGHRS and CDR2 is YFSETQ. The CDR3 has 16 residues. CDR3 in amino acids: CASSLSTSGSGKTQYF. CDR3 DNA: TGCGCCAGCAGCTTGAGTACTAGCGGGAGTGGGAAGACCCAGTACTTC.

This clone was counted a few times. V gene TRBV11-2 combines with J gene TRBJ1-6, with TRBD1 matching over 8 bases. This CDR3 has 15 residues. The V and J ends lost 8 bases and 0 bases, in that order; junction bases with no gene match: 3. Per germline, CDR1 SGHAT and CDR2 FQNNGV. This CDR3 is CASHTGGSYNSPLHF. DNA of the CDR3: TGTGCCAGCCATACAGGGGGCTCCTATAATTCACCCCTCCACTTT.

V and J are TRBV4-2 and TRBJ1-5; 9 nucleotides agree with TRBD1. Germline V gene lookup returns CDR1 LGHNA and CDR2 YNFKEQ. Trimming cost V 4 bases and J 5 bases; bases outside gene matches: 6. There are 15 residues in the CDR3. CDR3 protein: CASSLHRDRDQPQHF. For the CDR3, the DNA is TGTGCCAGCAGCCTTCACCGGGACAGGGATCAGCCCCAGCATTTT.

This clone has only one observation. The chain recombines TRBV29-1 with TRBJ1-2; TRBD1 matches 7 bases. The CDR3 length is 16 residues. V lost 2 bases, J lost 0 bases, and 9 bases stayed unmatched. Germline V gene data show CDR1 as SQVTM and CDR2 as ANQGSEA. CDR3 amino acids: CSVERMDRLANYGYTF. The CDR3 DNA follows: TGCAGCGTTGAAAGGATGGACAGGTTAGCTAACTATGGCTACACCTTC.

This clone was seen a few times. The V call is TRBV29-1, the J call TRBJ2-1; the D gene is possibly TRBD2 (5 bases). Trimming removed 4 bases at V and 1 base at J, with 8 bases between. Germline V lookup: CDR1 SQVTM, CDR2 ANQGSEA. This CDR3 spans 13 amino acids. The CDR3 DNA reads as TGCAGCGTTGGAAAGCGGTCCTACAATGAGCAGTTCTTC. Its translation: CSVGKRSYNEQFF.

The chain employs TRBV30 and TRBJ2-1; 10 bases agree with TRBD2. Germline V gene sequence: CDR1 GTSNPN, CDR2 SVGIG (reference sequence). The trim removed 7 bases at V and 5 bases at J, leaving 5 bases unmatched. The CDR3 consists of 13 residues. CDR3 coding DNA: TGTGCCTCTGAGCGGGAGGGCAACAATGAGCAGTTCTTC. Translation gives CASEREGNNEQFF.

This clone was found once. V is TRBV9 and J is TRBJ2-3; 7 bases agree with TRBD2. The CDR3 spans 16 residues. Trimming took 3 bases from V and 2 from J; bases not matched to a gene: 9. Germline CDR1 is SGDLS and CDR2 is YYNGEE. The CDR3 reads CASSGRAGEITDTQYF. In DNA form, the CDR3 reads TGTGCCAGCAGCGGTCGCGCGGGAGAGATCACAGATACGCAGTATTTT.

The CDR3 nucleotides read TGCGCCAGCAGCTCGACAGGGGATGGCAATCAGCCCCAGCATTTT. This sequence encodes CASSSTGDGNQPQHF. The V gene is TRBV5-1, the J gene TRBJ1-5, with 8 bases identical to TRBD1. Per germline, CDR1 SGHRS and CDR2 YFSETQ. V shed 3 bases and J 2 bases; nucleotides not matched to a gene: 4. CDR3 length: 15 residues.

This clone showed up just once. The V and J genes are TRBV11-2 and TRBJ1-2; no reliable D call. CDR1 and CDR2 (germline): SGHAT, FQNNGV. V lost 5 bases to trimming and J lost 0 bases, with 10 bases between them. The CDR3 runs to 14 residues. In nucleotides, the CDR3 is TGTGCCAGCAGCCCCTCGACTTCTAACTATGGCTACACCTTC. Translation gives CASSPSTSNYGYTF.

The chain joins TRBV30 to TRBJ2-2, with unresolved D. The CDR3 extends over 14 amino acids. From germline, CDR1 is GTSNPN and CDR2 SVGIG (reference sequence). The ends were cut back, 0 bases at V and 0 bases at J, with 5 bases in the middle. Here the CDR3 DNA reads TGTGCCTGGAGTGTTATAGCGAACACCGGGGAGCTGTTTTTT. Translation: CAWSVIANTGELFF.

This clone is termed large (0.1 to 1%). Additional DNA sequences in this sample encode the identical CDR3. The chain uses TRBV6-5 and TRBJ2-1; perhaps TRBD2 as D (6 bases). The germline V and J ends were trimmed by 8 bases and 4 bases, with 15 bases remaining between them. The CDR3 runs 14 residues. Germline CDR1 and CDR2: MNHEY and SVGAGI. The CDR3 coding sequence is TGTGCCAGCGGGGGGACTGGCCCATACAATGAGCAGTTCTTC. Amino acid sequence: CASGGTGPYNEQFF.

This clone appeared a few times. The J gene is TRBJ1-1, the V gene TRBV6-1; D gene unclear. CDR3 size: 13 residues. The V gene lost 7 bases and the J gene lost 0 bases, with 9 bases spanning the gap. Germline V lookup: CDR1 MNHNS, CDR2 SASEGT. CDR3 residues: CASNPAMNTEAFF. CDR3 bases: TGTGCCAGCAATCCCGCGATGAACACTGAAGCTTTCTTT.